This T cell receptor (beta chain) was observed in a study of blood T cell repertoires in COVID-19. The data were produced by immunoSEQ multiplex PCR, yet TCRdb's version contains in-frame clones alone and is incomplete. Here the sample spans approximately 100,000 clones, 75% to 85% being singletons. The CDR3 extends over 16 amino acids. V was clipped by 1 base and J by 7 bases; unmatched bases: 12. The V gene's germline CDR1 is SGHVS and CDR2 FQNEAQ. The receptor was isolated from a human donor in a cohort sampled during active COVID-19. Sequencing was performed on peripheral blood. The rearrangement links TRBV7-8 to TRBJ2-7, with TRBD1 matching over 8 bases. CDR3 residues: CASSLEHGQGAKEQYF. Here the CDR3 DNA reads TGTGCCAGCAGCTTAGAACACGGGCAGGGGGCGAAAGAGCAGTACTTC.